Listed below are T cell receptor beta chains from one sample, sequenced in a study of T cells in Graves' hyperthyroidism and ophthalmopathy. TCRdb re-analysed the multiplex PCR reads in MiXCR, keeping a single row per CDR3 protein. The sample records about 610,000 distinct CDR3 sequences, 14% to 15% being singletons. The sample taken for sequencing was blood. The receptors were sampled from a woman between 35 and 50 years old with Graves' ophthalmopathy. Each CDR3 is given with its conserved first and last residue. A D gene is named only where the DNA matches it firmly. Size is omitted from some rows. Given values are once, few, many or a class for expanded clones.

CASRADRGRTMNTEAFF,TGTGCCAGCAGAGCGGACAGGGGCAGAACTATGAACACTGAAGCTTTCTTT,TRBD1,NA,TRBJ1-1,TRBV12-3/TRBV12-4
CASSQDSGASYEQYF,TGCGCCAGCAGCCAAGATTCAGGGGCTTCCTACGAGCAGTACTTC,NA,many,TRBJ2-7,TRBV4-1
CASSQDIAYEQYF,TGTGCCAGCAGCCAAGATATCGCCTACGAGCAGTACTTC,NA,NA,TRBJ2-7,TRBV14
CASSSEETQCF,TGTGCCAGCAGCTCCGAAGAGACCCAGTGCTTC,NA,few,TRBJ2-5,TRBV7-9
CASSLRLRAQETQYF,TGTGCCAGCAGCTTAAGATTGCGGGCTCAAGAGACCCAGTACTTC,NA,few,TRBJ2-5,TRBV7-9
CASSLVIEGSYEQYF,TGCGCCAGCAGCTTGGTGATAGAGGGATCCTACGAGCAGTACTTC,NA,NA,TRBJ2-7,TRBV5-1
CASSYRPEGETQYF,TGTGCCAGCAGTTACCGACCGGAAGGGGAGACCCAGTACTTC,NA,few,TRBJ2-5,TRBV6-2/TRBV6-3
CASSASAYSYNEQFF,TGTGCCAGCAGTGCTAGCGCTTATTCCTACAATGAGCAGTTCTTC,NA,NA,TRBJ2-1,TRBV27
CASSLSGPGLATGELFF,TGTGCCAGCAGTTTATCGGGACCGGGACTAGCTACCGGGGAGCTGTTTTTT,TRBD2,many,TRBJ2-2,TRBV27
CASRRTKATEAFF,TGTGCCAGCAGACGGACAAAGGCCACTGAAGCTTTCTTT,NA,once,TRBJ1-1,TRBV6-1
CASSLSMGGYTEAFF,TGTGCCAGCAGCTTAAGTATGGGGGGGTACACTGAAGCTTTCTTT,NA,many,TRBJ1-1,TRBV7-3
CSARDGTGPYTGELFF,TGCAGTGCTAGAGATGGGACAGGGCCTTATACCGGGGAGCTGTTTTTT,TRBD1,few,TRBJ2-2,TRBV20-1
CASSLSSLAWVQYF,TGTGCCAGCAGCTTAAGTTCTCTAGCGTGGGTCCAGTACTTC,NA,NA,TRBJ2-5,TRBV7-3
CASSPTRRSYEQYF,TGTGCCAGCAGCCCCACCCGGAGGTCCTACGAGCAGTACTTC,NA,many,TRBJ2-7,TRBV11-2
CASTRQANTGELFF,TGTGCCAGCACCCGACAGGCGAACACCGGGGAGCTGTTTTTT,NA,few,TRBJ2-2,TRBV7-2
CASTTDRTSMNTEAFF,TGTGCCAGCACCACGGACAGGACCTCCATGAACACTGAAGCTTTCTTT,TRBD1,NA,TRBJ1-1,TRBV12-3/TRBV12-4
CASSNRQADLNQPQHF,TGTGCCAGCAGTAATCGACAGGCGGACCTTAATCAGCCCCAGCATTTT,NA,many,TRBJ1-5,TRBV2
CSARVQGKETQYF,TGCAGTGCTAGAGTCCAGGGGAAAGAGACCCAGTACTTC,NA,many,TRBJ2-5,TRBV20-1
CSVELGRRGTQYF,TGCAGCGTTGAATTGGGGCGCAGGGGGACCCAGTACTTC,NA,many,TRBJ2-5,TRBV29-1
CASSAGTEFDYEQYF,TGTGCCAGCAGTGCAGGGACAGAATTTGACTACGAGCAGTACTTC,TRBD1,NA,TRBJ2-7,TRBV28
CASSPETQYF,TGTGCCAGCAGCCCAGAGACCCAGTACTTC,NA,many,TRBJ2-5,TRBV7-8
CSARELITGELFF,TGCAGTGCTAGAGAGCTCATCACCGGGGAGCTGTTTTTT,NA,many,TRBJ2-2,TRBV20-1
CASSLVGVGGYTF,TGTGCCAGCAGCTTGGTAGGGGTAGGTGGCTACACCTTC,NA,many,TRBJ1-2,TRBV5-4
CASSLSEDTEAFF,TGTGCCAGCAGTTTGAGTGAAGACACTGAAGCTTTCTTT,NA,many,TRBJ1-1,TRBV12-3/TRBV12-4
CASSPDGSGGQYF,TGTGCCAGCAGTCCCGACGGGTCTGGGGGGCAGTACTTC,NA,NA,TRBJ2-7,TRBV12-3/TRBV12-4
CSAADSYEQYF,TGCAGTGCTGCGGACAGCTACGAGCAGTACTTC,NA,NA,TRBJ2-7,TRBV20-1
CASSLSPVETQYF,TGTGCTAGCAGCTTAAGCCCAGTTGAGACCCAGTACTTC,NA,many,TRBJ2-5,TRBV7-7
CASSNSGIQETQYF,TGTGCCAGCAGTAATAGCGGGATACAAGAGACCCAGTACTTC,TRBD2,many,TRBJ2-5,TRBV12-3/TRBV12-4
CASSWSDQPQHF,TGTGCCAGCAGCTGGAGCGATCAGCCCCAGCATTTT,NA,many,TRBJ1-5,TRBV7-9
CASSSPRTSYEQYF,TGTGCCAGCAGTTCCCCTAGGACTTCCTACGAGCAGTACTTC,NA,NA,TRBJ2-7,TRBV28
CASSYRTDRWDTEAFF,TGTGCCAGCAGTTACCGGACGGACAGGTGGGACACTGAAGCTTTCTTT,TRBD1,many,TRBJ1-1,TRBV6-2/TRBV6-3
CATRETGLYEQYF,TGTGCCACCAGAGAGACAGGGCTCTACGAGCAGTACTTC,TRBD1,NA,TRBJ2-7,TRBV25-1
CATARLDRPQETQYF,TGTGCCACAGCAAGATTGGACAGACCCCAAGAGACCCAGTACTTC,NA,many,TRBJ2-5,TRBV6-1
CASKGGQGNTGELFF,TGTGCCAGCAAGGGAGGGCAGGGGAACACCGGGGAGCTGTTTTTT,TRBD2,many,TRBJ2-2,TRBV12-3/TRBV12-4
CASSPSRGGVAKNIQYF,TGTGCCAGCAGCCCGAGTCGGGGCGGGGTAGCCAAAAACATTCAGTACTTC,NA,many,TRBJ2-4,TRBV7-9
CASSRVGLNYEQYF,TGTGCCAGTAGCCGCGTGGGCCTCAACTACGAGCAGTACTTC,NA,few,TRBJ2-7,TRBV19
CASSRQSDGNQPQHF,TGTGCCAGTAGTCGACAGTCGGATGGCAATCAGCCCCAGCATTTT,NA,once,TRBJ1-5,TRBV19
CASGRLAGDEETQYF,TGTGCCAGCGGCAGACTAGCGGGAGATGAAGAGACCCAGTACTTC,TRBD2,NA,TRBJ2-5,TRBV25-1
CASRSPRAYEQYF,TGTGCCAGCAGGTCCCCAAGGGCCTACGAGCAGTACTTC,NA,many,TRBJ2-7,TRBV12-3/TRBV12-4
CASSQGQVGEQYF,TGTGCCAGCAGCCAGGGACAGGTCGGCGAGCAGTACTTC,TRBD1,NA,TRBJ2-7,TRBV28
CASSLRGTNYEQYF,TGTGCCAGCAGTTTAAGAGGGACAAACTACGAGCAGTACTTC,NA,many,TRBJ2-7,TRBV12-3/TRBV12-4
CASNPIAGDGEQYF,TGTGCCAGCAACCCTATAGCGGGAGATGGCGAGCAGTACTTC,TRBD2,many,TRBJ2-7,TRBV6-5
CASSYEPNTEAFF,TGTGCCAGCAGTTACGAACCGAACACTGAAGCTTTCTTT,NA,many,TRBJ1-1,TRBV6-5
CASSSHLGRGYTF,TGTGCCAGCAGTTCCCACTTGGGCCGTGGCTACACCTTC,NA,NA,TRBJ1-2,TRBV12-3/TRBV12-4
CASSLEGHQETQYF,TGTGCCAGCAGTCTCGAGGGGCACCAAGAGACCCAGTACTTC,NA,NA,TRBJ2-5,TRBV12-3/TRBV12-4
CASLDTALYEQYF,TGTGCCAGCTTGGACACGGCCCTCTACGAGCAGTACTTC,NA,NA,TRBJ2-7,TRBV6-1
CASSLARTGQPQHF,TGTGCCAGCAGCTTGGCCAGGACAGGCCAGCCCCAGCATTTT,TRBD1,many,TRBJ1-5,TRBV7-8
CASSRTFGGELFF,TGTGCCAGCAGCCGGACCTTTGGCGGGGAGCTGTTTTTT,NA,few,TRBJ2-2,TRBV3-1
CSAARDTSGNTIYF,TGCAGTGCTGCTAGGGACACCTCTGGAAACACCATATATTTT,NA,few,TRBJ1-3,TRBV20-1
CASSMMRGADYEQYF,TGTGCCAGTAGTATGATGAGGGGGGCGGACTACGAGCAGTACTTC,NA,many,TRBJ2-7,TRBV19
CASSQGGLAGGETQYF,TGCGCCAGCAGCCAAGGGGGACTAGCGGGAGGAGAGACCCAGTACTTC,TRBD2,NA,TRBJ2-5,TRBV4-1
CASSQAAEHYSGANVLTF,TGTGCCAGCAGCCAAGCGGCCGAGCACTACTCTGGGGCCAACGTCCTGACTTTC,NA,NA,TRBJ2-6,TRBV3-1
CASMFVGDTEAFF,TGCGCCAGCATGTTCGTCGGGGACACTGAAGCTTTCTTT,NA,few,TRBJ1-1,TRBV5-1
CATSRDTRRGWETQYF,TGTGCCACCAGCAGAGATACTCGTAGGGGATGGGAGACCCAGTACTTC,NA,NA,TRBJ2-5,TRBV15
CAWSVQTTYEQYF,TGTGCCTGGAGTGTACAAACAACCTACGAGCAGTACTTC,NA,few,TRBJ2-7,TRBV30